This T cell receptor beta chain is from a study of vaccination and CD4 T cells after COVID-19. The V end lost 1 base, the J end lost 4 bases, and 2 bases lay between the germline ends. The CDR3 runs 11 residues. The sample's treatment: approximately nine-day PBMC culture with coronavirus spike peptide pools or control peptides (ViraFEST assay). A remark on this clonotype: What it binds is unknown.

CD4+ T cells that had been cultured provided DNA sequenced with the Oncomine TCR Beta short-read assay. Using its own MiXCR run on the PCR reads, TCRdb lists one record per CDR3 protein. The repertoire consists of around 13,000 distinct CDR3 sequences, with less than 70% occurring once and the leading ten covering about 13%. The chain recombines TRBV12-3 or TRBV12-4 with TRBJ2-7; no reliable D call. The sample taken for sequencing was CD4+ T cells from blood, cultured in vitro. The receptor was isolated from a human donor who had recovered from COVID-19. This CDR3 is CASSLEYEQYF. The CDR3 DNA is TGTGCCAGCAGTTTAGAATACGAGCAGTACTTC.